The sequence of this T cell receptor beta chain was determined in a study of T cell responses to AZD1222 COVID-19 vaccine. Study-wide findings and caveats: A mostly white British donor set with more females was recruited, and clonal diversity was possibly underestimated. The repertoires were collected only after the peak T cell response.

Generated by immunoSEQ multiplex PCR, the TCRdb table keeps only in-frame clones and is missing some. The sample holds 83,000 or so clones, about nine tenths seen once. This clone was observed a single time. The target antigen is unknown. The germline V gene has CDR1 SNHLY and CDR2 FYNNEI. CDR3 size: 14 residues. V lost 4 bases, J lost 4 bases, and 13 bases lay in between. The input for sequencing was peripheral blood, taken 28 days after the second AZD1222 dose. The V and J genes are TRBV2 and TRBJ1-1, with D perhaps TRBD1 (6 bases). The origin of this receptor is an adult who received the AZD1222 COVID-19 vaccine. CDR3 DNA sequence: TGTGCCAGCAGTGTACAGGGCGGCGGCACTGAAGCTTTCTTT. Amino acids: CASSVQGGGTEAFF.